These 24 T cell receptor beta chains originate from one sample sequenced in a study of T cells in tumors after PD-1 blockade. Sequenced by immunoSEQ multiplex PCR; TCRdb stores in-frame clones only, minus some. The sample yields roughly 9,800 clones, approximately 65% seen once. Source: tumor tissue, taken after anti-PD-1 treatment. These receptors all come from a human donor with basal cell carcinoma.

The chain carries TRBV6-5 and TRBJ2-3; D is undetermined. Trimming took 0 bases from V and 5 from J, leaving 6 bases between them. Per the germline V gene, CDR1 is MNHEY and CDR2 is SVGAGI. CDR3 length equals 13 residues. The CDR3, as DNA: TGTGCCAGCAGTTACTCGAGGCAAGATACGCAGTATTTT. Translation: CASSYSRQDTQYF.

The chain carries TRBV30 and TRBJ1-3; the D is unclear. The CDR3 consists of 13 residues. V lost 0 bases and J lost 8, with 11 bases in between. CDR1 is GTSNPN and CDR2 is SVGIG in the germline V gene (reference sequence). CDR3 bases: TGTGCCTGGAGTGTTGGGCTTTCGGACACCATATATTTT. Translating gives CAWSVGLSDTIYF.

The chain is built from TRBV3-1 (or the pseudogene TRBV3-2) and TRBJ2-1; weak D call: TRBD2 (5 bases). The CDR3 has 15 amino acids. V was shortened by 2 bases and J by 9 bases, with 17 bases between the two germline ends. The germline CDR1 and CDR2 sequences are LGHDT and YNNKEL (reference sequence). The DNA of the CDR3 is TGTGCCAGCAGCCAAATGCTAGCTGAAGGAGGTGAGCAGTTCTTC. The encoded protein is CASSQMLAEGGEQFF.

CDR3 in amino acids: CASSPAGGMGSDTQYF. In DNA form, the CDR3 reads TGTGCCAGCAGCCCAGCGGGGGGGATGGGGTCAGATACGCAGTATTTT. The chain links TRBV6-6 to TRBJ2-3; TRBD2 matches at 10 bases. Trimming cost V 6 bases and J 4 bases; bases outside gene matches: 10. Germline assignment: CDR1 MNHNY and CDR2 SVGAGI (reference sequence). The CDR3 contains 16 residues.

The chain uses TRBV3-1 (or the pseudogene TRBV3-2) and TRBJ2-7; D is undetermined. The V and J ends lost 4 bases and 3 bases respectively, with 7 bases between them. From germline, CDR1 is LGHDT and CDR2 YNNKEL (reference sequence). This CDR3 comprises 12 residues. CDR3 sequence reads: CASSRVYYEQYF. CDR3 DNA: TGTGCCAGCAGCCGAGTATACTACGAGCAGTACTTC.

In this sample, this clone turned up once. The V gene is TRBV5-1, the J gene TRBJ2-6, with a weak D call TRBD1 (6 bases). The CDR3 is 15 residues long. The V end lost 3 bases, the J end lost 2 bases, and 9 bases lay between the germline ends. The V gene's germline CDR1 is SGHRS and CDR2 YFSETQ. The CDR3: CASSSRGTGANVLTF. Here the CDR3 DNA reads TGCGCCAGCAGCTCGAGGGGGACTGGGGCCAACGTCCTGACTTTC.

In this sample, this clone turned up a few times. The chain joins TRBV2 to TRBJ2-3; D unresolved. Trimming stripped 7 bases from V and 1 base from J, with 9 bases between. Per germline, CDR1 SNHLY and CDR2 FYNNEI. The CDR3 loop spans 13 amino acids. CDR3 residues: CASKGDGTDTQYF. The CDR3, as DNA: TGTGCCAGCAAAGGCGACGGCACAGATACGCAGTATTTT.

CDR3 in DNA: TGTGCCAGCAGAGTGTCCAAGGGGACAGCTAATAACCAAGAGACCCAGTACTTC. It translates to CASRVSKGTANNQETQYF. The chain recombines TRBV28 with TRBJ2-5; TRBD1 matches 7 bases. J was trimmed by 0 bases and V by 6 bases; bases with no gene match: 16. Germline CDR1 is MDHEN and CDR2 is SYDVKM. This CDR3 spans 18 amino acids.

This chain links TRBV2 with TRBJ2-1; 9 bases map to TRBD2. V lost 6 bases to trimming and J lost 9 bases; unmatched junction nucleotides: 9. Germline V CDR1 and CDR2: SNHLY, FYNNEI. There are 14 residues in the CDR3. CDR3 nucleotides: TGTGCCAGCAGCCGATCCGGGACTAGCTTTGAGCAGTTCTTC. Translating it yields CASSRSGTSFEQFF.

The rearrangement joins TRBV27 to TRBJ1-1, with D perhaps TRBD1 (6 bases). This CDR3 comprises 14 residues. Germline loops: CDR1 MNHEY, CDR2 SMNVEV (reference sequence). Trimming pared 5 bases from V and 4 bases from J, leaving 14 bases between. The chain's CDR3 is CASSTTGSSTEAFF. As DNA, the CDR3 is TGTGCCAGCAGTACCACAGGGTCTAGCACTGAAGCTTTCTTT.

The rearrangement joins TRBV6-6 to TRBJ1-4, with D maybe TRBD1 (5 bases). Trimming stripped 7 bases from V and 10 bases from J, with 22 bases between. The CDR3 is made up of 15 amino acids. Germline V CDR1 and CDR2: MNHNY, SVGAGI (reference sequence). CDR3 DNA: TGTGCCAGCACCTCGACGAGGGCTCGGCAGGGAAAACTGTTTTTT. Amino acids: CASTSTRARQGKLFF.

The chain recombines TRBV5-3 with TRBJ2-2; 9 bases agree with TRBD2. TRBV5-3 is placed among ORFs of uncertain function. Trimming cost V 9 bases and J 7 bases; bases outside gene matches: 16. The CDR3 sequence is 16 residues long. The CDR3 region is CATDGIAGEGDGELFF. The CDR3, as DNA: TGTGCCACCGACGGAATAGCGGGAGAAGGTGACGGGGAGCTGTTTTTT.

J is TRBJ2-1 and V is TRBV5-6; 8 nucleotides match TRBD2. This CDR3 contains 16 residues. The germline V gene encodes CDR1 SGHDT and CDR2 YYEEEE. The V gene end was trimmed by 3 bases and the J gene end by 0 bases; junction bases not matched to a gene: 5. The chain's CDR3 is CASSSISGVSYNEQFF. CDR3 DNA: TGTGCCAGCAGCTCCATTAGCGGGGTCTCCTACAATGAGCAGTTCTTC.

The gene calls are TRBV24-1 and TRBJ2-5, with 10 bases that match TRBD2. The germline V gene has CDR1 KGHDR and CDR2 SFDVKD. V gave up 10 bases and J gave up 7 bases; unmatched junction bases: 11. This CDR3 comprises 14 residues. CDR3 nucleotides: TGTGCCACAAGGGCTAGCGGGAGTTACGGGACCCAGTACTTC. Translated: CATRASGSYGTQYF.

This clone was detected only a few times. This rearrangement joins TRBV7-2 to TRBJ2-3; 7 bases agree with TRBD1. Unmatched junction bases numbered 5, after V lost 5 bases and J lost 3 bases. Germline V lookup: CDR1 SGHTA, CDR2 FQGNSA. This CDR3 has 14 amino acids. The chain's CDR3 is CASSRDSLTDTQYF. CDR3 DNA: TGTGCCAGCAGCCGGGACAGCTTAACAGATACGCAGTATTTT.

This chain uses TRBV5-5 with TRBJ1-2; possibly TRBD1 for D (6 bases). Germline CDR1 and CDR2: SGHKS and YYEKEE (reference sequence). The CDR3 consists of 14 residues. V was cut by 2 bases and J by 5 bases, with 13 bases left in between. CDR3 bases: TGTGCCAGCAGCTTTGGACAGCCTGGATATGGCTACACCTTC. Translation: CASSFGQPGYGYTF. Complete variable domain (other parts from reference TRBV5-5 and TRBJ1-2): DAGVTQSPTHLIKTRGQQVTLRCSPISGHKSVSWYQQVLGQGPQFIFQYYEKEERGRGNFPDRFSARQFPNYSSELNVNALLLGDSALYLCASSFGQPGYGYTFGSGTRLTVV.

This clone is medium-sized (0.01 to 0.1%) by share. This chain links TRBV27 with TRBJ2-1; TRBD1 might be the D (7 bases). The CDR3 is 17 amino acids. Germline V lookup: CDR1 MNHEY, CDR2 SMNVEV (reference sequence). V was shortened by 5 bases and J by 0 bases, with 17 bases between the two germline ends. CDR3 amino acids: CASSPGGGGSSYNEQFF. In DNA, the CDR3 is TGTGCCAGCAGTCCCGGAGGGGGCGGAAGCTCCTACAATGAGCAGTTCTTC.

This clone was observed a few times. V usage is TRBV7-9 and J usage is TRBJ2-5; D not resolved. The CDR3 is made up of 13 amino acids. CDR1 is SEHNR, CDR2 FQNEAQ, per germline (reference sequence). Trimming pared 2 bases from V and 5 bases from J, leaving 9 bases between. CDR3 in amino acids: CASSLLALETQYF. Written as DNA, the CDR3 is TGTGCCAGCAGCTTACTTGCTCTCGAGACCCAGTACTTC.

The DNA for the CDR3 is TGTGCCAGTAGTATCACGAGATGGGGACGGCAAAACACCGGGGAGCTGTTTTTT. It encodes CASSITRWGRQNTGELFF. The chain couples TRBV19 to TRBJ2-2; D may correspond to TRBD1 or TRBD2 (5 bases each). This CDR3 contains 18 residues. V was cut by 3 bases and J by 2 bases, with 19 bases left in between. Germline V lookup: CDR1 LNHDA, CDR2 SQIVND (reference sequence).

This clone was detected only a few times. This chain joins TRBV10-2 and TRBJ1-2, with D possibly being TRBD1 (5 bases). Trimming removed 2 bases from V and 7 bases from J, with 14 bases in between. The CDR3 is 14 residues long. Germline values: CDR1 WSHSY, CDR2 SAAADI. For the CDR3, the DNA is TGCGCCAGCAGTGAGAAGAGGGGATTTAGTGGCTACACCTTC. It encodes CASSEKRGFSGYTF.

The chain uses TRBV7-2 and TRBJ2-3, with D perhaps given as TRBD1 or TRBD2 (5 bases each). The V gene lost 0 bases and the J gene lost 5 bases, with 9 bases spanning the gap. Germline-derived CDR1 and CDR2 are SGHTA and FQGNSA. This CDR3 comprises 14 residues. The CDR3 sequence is CASSLALGVDTQYF. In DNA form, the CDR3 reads TGTGCCAGCAGCTTAGCGCTGGGGGTAGATACGCAGTATTTT.

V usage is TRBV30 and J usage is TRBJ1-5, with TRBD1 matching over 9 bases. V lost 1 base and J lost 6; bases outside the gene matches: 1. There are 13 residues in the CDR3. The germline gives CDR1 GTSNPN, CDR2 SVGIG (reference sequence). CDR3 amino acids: CAWSEQGAQPQHF. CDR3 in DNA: TGTGCCTGGAGTGAACAGGGGGCTCAGCCCCAGCATTTT.

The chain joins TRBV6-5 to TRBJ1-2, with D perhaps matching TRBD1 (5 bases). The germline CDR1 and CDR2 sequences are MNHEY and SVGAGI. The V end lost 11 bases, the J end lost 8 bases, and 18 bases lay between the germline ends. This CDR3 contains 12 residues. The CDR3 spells CAGEGVSGGYTF. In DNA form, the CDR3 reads TGTGCCGGGGAAGGGGTGTCGGGCGGCTACACCTTC.

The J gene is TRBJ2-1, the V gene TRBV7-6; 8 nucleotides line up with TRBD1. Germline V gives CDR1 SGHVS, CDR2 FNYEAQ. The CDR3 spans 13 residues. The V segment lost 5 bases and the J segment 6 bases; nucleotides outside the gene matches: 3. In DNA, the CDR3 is TGTGCCAGCAGCGACAGGGGTGCCAATGAGCAGTTCTTC. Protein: CASSDRGANEQFF.